Below are 7 T cell receptor beta chains sequenced from a single sample in a study of T cell responses to AZD1222 COVID-19 vaccine. The data were produced by immunoSEQ multiplex PCR, yet TCRdb's version contains in-frame clones alone and is incomplete. This sample carries 120,000 to 150,000 clones, 88% of them seen once, and the ten largest clones take 3.1%. The source was peripheral blood, collected 28 days after the second AZD1222 dose. The receptors here all came from an adult who received the AZD1222 COVID-19 vaccine.

The chain couples TRBV27 to TRBJ2-7; a weak D match, TRBD2 (7 bases). Germline CDR1 MNHEY, CDR2 SMNVEV (reference sequence). With 5 bases removed from V and 6 bases from J, the gap between germline ends came to 11 bases. CDR3 length equals 12 residues. The DNA for the CDR3 is TGTGCCAGCAGTAAAAGGGGGGGCGAGCAGTACTTC. It translates to CASSKRGGEQYF.

The table lists this clone with a few counts. This chain connects TRBV7-2 to TRBJ2-2; 10 bases match TRBD2. Looked up from germline, CDR1 is SGHTA and CDR2 is FQGNSA. The CDR3 sequence is 14 residues long. Unmatched junction bases numbered 3, after V lost 5 bases and J lost 6 bases. The CDR3 nucleotides read TGTGCCAGCAGCATTGGACTAGCGGCCGGGGAGCTGTTTTTT. This sequence encodes CASSIGLAAGELFF.

V is TRBV29-1 and J is TRBJ1-2; 7 nucleotides agree with TRBD1. The CDR3 spans 13 residues. Germline V gene data show CDR1 as SQVTM and CDR2 as ANQGSEA. The V gene end was trimmed by 7 bases and the J gene end by 4 bases; junction bases not matched to a gene: 9. DNA of the CDR3: TGCAGCGCCACAGGGGCTCTCTCCTATGGCTACACCTTC. This encodes CSATGALSYGYTF.

J is TRBJ1-1 and V is TRBV28; TRBD1 agrees at 8 bases. The germline V gene has CDR1 MDHEN and CDR2 SYDVKM. This CDR3 contains 16 residues. V shed 5 bases and J 1 base; nucleotides not matched to a gene: 9. CDR3 DNA sequence: TGTGCCAGCAGTCTCGGACAGGGCCAGGGGAACACTGAAGCTTTCTTT. Encoded protein: CASSLGQGQGNTEAFF. Drawing the rest from reference TRBV28 and TRBJ1-1, the complete variable domain is DVKVTQSSRYLVKRTGEKVFLECVQDMDHENMFWYRQDPGLGLRLIYFSYDVKMKEKGDIPEGYSVSREKKERFSLILESASTNQTSMYLCASSLGQGQGNTEAFFGQGTRLTVV.

The J gene is TRBJ2-2, the V gene TRBV3-1 (or the pseudogene TRBV3-2), with a weak D call TRBD2 (5 bases). This CDR3 has 15 residues. The V gene's germline CDR1 is LGHDT and CDR2 YNNKEL (reference sequence). Deletions cut 6 bases from V and 0 bases from J, with 11 bases between. CDR3 amino acids: CASSVSVANTGELFF. The DNA for the CDR3 is TGTGCCAGCAGTGTTAGCGTCGCGAACACCGGGGAGCTGTTTTTT.

This clone was counted many times. The V gene is TRBV2, the J gene TRBJ2-4; unclear D gene. Germline values: CDR1 SNHLY, CDR2 FYNNEI. V gave up 5 bases and J gave up 6 bases, with 17 bases separating them. This CDR3 is 15 amino acids long. CDR3 in DNA: TGTGCCAGCAGTCGGTCCGCCGGTACGGGAAACATTCAGTACTTC. As protein: CASSRSAGTGNIQYF. The whole variable domain, filled in from reference TRBV2 and TRBJ2-4, reads EPEVTQTPSHQVTQMGQEVILRCVPISNHLYFYWYRQILGQKVEFLVSFYNNEISEKSEIFDDQFSVERPDGSNFTLKIRSTKLEDSAMYFCASSRSAGTGNIQYFGAGTRLSVL.

The gene calls are TRBV2 and TRBJ2-7; no clear D. Per the germline V gene, CDR1 is SNHLY and CDR2 is FYNNEI. This CDR3 has 14 amino acids. V lost 4 bases to trimming and J lost 5 bases, with 15 bases between them. CDR3 amino acids: CASSGADVTHEQYF. CDR3 nucleotide sequence: TGTGCCAGCAGTGGGGCGGACGTAACGCACGAGCAGTACTTC.